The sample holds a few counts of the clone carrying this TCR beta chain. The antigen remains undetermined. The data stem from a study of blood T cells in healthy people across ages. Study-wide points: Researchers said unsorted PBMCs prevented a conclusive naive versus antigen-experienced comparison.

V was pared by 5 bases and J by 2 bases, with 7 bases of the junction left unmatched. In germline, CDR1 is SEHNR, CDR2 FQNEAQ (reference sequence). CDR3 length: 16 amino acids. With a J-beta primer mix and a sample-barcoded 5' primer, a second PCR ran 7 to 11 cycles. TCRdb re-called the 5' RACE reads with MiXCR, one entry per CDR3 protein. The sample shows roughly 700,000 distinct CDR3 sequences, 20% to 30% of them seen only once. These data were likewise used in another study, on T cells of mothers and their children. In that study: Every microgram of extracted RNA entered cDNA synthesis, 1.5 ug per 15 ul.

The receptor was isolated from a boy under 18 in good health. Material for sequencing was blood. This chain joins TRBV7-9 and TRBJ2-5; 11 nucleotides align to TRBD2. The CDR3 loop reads CASSEWGTSGQETQYF. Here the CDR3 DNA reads TGTGCCAGCAGCGAGTGGGGGACTAGCGGACAAGAGACCCAGTACTTC.